One sample yielded the 20 T cell receptor beta chains listed below, sequenced in a study of cytomegalovirus exposure and HLA in healthy donors. PCR amplification relied on 60 Vbeta primers (plus 13 Jbeta primers). The assay was immunoSEQ multiplex PCR, and TCRdb's table has in-frame clones only and misses some. This table holds 150,000 to 180,000 clones, 74% found once. Sample: PBMCs. All receptors derive from a man in his thirties or forties in good health and CMV-seronegative.

The chain is built from TRBV7-3 and TRBJ2-1; 10 nucleotides match TRBD2. Trimming at V came to 4 bases and at J to 4 bases, leaving 7 bases not matched to a gene. The CDR3 has 16 residues. CDR1 and CDR2 (germline): SGHTA, FQGTGA. CDR3 nucleotides: TGTGCCAGCAGCTCATATAGCGGGGGGCTATACAATGAGCAGTTCTTC. It encodes CASSSYSGGLYNEQFF. The whole variable domain, remainder taken from reference TRBV7-3 and TRBJ2-1, is GAGVSQTPSNKVTEKGKYVELRCDPISGHTALYWYRQSLGQGPEFLIYFQGTGAADDSGLPNDRFFAVRPEGSVSTLKIQRTERGDSAVYLCASSSYSGGLYNEQFFGPGTRLTVL.

V is TRBV2 and J is TRBJ1-1, with D tentatively TRBD1 (5 bases). The germline gives CDR1 SNHLY, CDR2 FYNNEI. V lost 3 bases and J lost 2, with 7 bases in between. The CDR3 has 13 residues. The CDR3 coding sequence is TGTGCCAGCAGTGAGACAGCTAACACTGAAGCTTTCTTT. It encodes CASSETANTEAFF.

J is TRBJ1-2 and V is TRBV19; TRBD1 matches at 11 bases. Germline CDR1 LNHDA, CDR2 SQIVND (reference sequence). This CDR3 has 15 amino acids. Trimming took 4 bases from V and 5 from J; bases not matched to a gene: 6. CDR3 DNA: TGTGCCAGTAGTACGGGGACAGGGGGACCGTATGGCTACACCTTC. It encodes CASSTGTGGPYGYTF.

This clone occurred once. The chain is built from TRBV7-3 and TRBJ2-2; unclear D gene. V gave up 6 bases and J gave up 3 bases, with 5 bases separating them. The CDR3 runs 12 residues. Germline values: CDR1 SGHTA, CDR2 FQGTGA. The CDR3 bases are TGTGCCAGCAGGGCAGACACCGGGGAGCTGTTTTTT. It specifies CASRADTGELFF.

The chain couples TRBV7-9 to TRBJ2-7, with a possible D match to TRBD1 (6 bases). CDR3 length: 13 amino acids. CDR1 is SEHNR and CDR2 is FQNEAQ in the germline V gene (reference sequence). Trimming shortened V by 4 bases and J by 0 bases, and 7 bases separated the two germline ends. The CDR3 region has the DNA TGTGCCAGCAGCTCGACAGGCTCCTACGAGCAGTACTTC. It yields the protein CASSSTGSYEQYF.

The gene calls are TRBV5-1 and TRBJ2-7; TRBD2 agrees at 11 bases. The germline CDR1 and CDR2 sequences are SGHRS and YFSETQ. The CDR3 is made up of 16 amino acids. With V trimmed by 0 bases and J by 4 bases, 6 bases remained unmatched. For the CDR3, the DNA is TGCGCCAGCAGCTTGGGGCCACTAGCGGGAGAGTACGAGCAGTACTTC. Translation: CASSLGPLAGEYEQYF. The whole variable domain, filled in from reference TRBV5-1 and TRBJ2-7, reads KAGVTQTPRYLIKTRGQQVTLSCSPISGHRSVSWYQQTPGQGLQFLFEYFSETQRNKGNFPGRFSGRQFSNSRSEMNVSTLELGDSALYLCASSLGPLAGEYEQYFGPGTRLTVT.

J is TRBJ2-5 and V is TRBV6-6; the D is unclear. Between the trimmed V and J ends, which lost 5 bases and 4 bases, there was a span of 14 bases. The CDR3 sequence is 14 residues long. The germline CDR1 and CDR2 sequences are MNHNY and SVGAGI (reference sequence). The CDR3 reads CASSKIRGGETQYF. CDR3 in DNA: TGTGCCAGCAGTAAAATACGCGGCGGAGAGACCCAGTACTTC.

The chain couples TRBV19 to TRBJ2-1; a weak D match, TRBD1 (6 bases). Trimming shortened V by 0 bases and J by 5 bases, and 11 bases separated the two germline ends. CDR1 and CDR2 (germline): LNHDA, SQIVND (reference sequence). The CDR3 length is 15 residues. The CDR3 protein is CASSIDGTTNNEQFF. DNA for the CDR3: TGTGCCAGTAGTATAGATGGGACAACTAACAATGAGCAGTTCTTC.

As regards this clone: At one end the junction does not follow the germline gene, possibly because of a read error. The chain carries TRBV7-7 and TRBJ2-5; 8 nucleotides align to TRBD2. The CDR3 loop spans 15 amino acids. Germline-derived CDR1 and CDR2 are SSHAT and FNYEAQ (reference sequence). CDR3 coding DNA: TGTGCTAGCAGCTTAGCGCTCGCGGGGGGTGAGACCCAGTACTTC. This translates into CASSLALAGGETQYF.

A single count supports this clone. The chain employs TRBV7-9 and TRBJ1-2; 7 positions agree with TRBD1. CDR3 length equals 16 residues. J gave up 2 bases and V 0 bases, and 6 bases lay outside the gene matches. Germline lookup yields CDR1 SEHNR and CDR2 FQNEAQ (reference sequence). This CDR3 is CASSLAGVTGNYGYTF. The CDR3 region has the DNA TGTGCCAGCAGCTTAGCGGGAGTGACAGGGAACTATGGCTACACCTTC. The variable domain in full, with the rest retrieved from reference TRBV7-9 and TRBJ1-2, is DTGVSQNPRHKITKRGQNVTFRCDPISEHNRLYWYRQTLGQGPEFLTYFQNEAQLEKSRLLSDRFSAERPKGSFSTLEIQRTEQGDSAMYLCASSLAGVTGNYGYTFGSGTRLTVV.

V usage is TRBV7-9 and J usage is TRBJ1-1, with D perhaps TRBD1 (5 bases). The germline V and J ends were trimmed by 5 bases and 1 base, with 11 bases remaining between them. Germline loops: CDR1 SEHNR, CDR2 FQNEAQ (reference sequence). This CDR3 contains 14 residues. CDR3 region: CASSPWGENTEAFF. DNA of the CDR3: TGTGCCAGCAGCCCTTGGGGGGAGAACACTGAAGCTTTCTTT.

J is TRBJ2-2 and V is TRBV6-6; 7 bases line up with TRBD1. With 5 bases clipped from V and 5 bases from J, the junction kept 8 bases outside the gene matches. Germline CDR1 is MNHNY and CDR2 is SVGAGI (reference sequence). CDR3 size: 15 residues. CDR3 residues: CASSRDRRETGELFF. The CDR3 nucleotides read TGTGCCAGCAGTAGGGACAGAAGAGAAACCGGGGAGCTGTTTTTT.

This clone was picked up a small number of times. The same CDR3 also results from other DNA sequences found in this sample. The rearrangement joins TRBV15 to TRBJ2-3, with D possibly TRBD2 on 5 matching bases. Germline-derived CDR1 and CDR2 are LNHNV and YYDKDF (reference sequence). This CDR3 contains 13 residues. V shed 0 bases and J shed 11 bases, with 12 bases lying between them. The CDR3 bases are TGTGCCACCAGCAGAGACGGGGAAAGTCGGCAGTATTTT. Amino acids: CATSRDGESRQYF.

This clone has just a few counts. The chain couples TRBV7-9 to TRBJ1-6; 9 bases agree with TRBD1. Unmatched junction bases numbered 7, after V lost 5 bases and J lost 5 bases. This CDR3 region has 16 residues. Germline V gene sequence: CDR1 SEHNR, CDR2 FQNEAQ (reference sequence). The CDR3 DNA sequence: TGTGCCAGCAGCCTGGGACAGGGACCCAATAATTCACCCCTCCACTTT. Amino acids: CASSLGQGPNNSPLHF.

This sequence joins TRBV7-2 and TRBJ1-5; TRBD1 matches at 7 bases. Germline assignment: CDR1 SGHTA and CDR2 FQGNSA. The V and J ends lost 5 bases and 0 bases, in that order; junction bases with no gene match: 4. The CDR3 runs 15 residues. The CDR3 nucleotides read TGTGCCAGCAGCCGTCGACAGGGTAGCAATCAGCCCCAGCATTTT. Amino acids: CASSRRQGSNQPQHF.

CDR3 nucleotides: TGTGCCAGCAGTGCCGGGGAGCCTCCCTACAATGAGCAGTTCTTC. Its translation is CASSAGEPPYNEQFF. The gene calls are TRBV2 and TRBJ2-1; tentatively, D is TRBD2 (5 bases). Germline loops: CDR1 SNHLY, CDR2 FYNNEI. This CDR3 has 15 amino acids. Trimming took 4 bases from V and 2 from J, leaving 12 bases between them.

This clone was detected only a few times. The J gene is TRBJ1-1, the V gene TRBV7-3, with D perhaps TRBD1 (5 bases). Trimming removed 4 bases from V and 4 bases from J, with 10 bases in between. Germline V lookup: CDR1 SGHTA, CDR2 FQGTGA. The CDR3 consists of 13 residues. The CDR3 region is CASSSTVGTEAFF. CDR3 nucleotides: TGTGCCAGCAGCTCGACAGTGGGCACTGAAGCTTTCTTT.

The chain combines TRBV28 with TRBJ2-1; 11 bases fit TRBD2. The V segment lost 6 bases and the J segment 2 bases; nucleotides outside the gene matches: 6. The CDR3 loop spans 16 amino acids. Germline CDR1 MDHEN, CDR2 SYDVKM. The DNA of the CDR3 is TGTGCCAGCAGGCCGACGACTAGCGGGGCCTACAATGAGCAGTTCTTC. Encoded protein: CASRPTTSGAYNEQFF. Full variable domain (outside the CDR3, taken from reference TRBV28 and TRBJ2-1): DVKVTQSSRYLVKRTGEKVFLECVQDMDHENMFWYRQDPGLGLRLIYFSYDVKMKEKGDIPEGYSVSREKKERFSLILESASTNQTSMYLCASRPTTSGAYNEQFFGPGTRLTVL.

V and J are TRBV7-2 and TRBJ2-7, with a weak D call TRBD1 (6 bases). This CDR3 region has 13 residues. Trimming left V 4 bases short and J 5 bases short, with 12 bases between. CDR1 and CDR2 (germline): SGHTA, FQGNSA. Here the CDR3 DNA reads TGTGCCAGCAGCTATCAGACAGGCGACGAGCAGTACTTC. As protein: CASSYQTGDEQYF. The variable domain in full, with the rest retrieved from reference TRBV7-2 and TRBJ2-7, is GAGVSQSPSNKVTEKGKDVELRCDPISGHTALYWYRQSLGQGLEFLIYFQGNSAPDKSGLPSDRFSAERTGGSVSTLTIQRTQQEDSAVYLCASSYQTGDEQYFGPGTRLTVT.

The rearrangement uses TRBV6-1 and TRBJ2-1, with TRBD2 matching 9 bases. Looked up from germline, CDR1 is MNHNS and CDR2 is SASEGT. The trim removed 2 bases at V and 8 bases at J, leaving 10 bases unmatched. This CDR3 is built from 16 residues. The CDR3 DNA is TGTGCCAGCAGTGAATGGTCTAGCGGGGCCCGGGATGAGCAGTTCTTC. Translation gives CASSEWSSGARDEQFF.